This T cell receptor (beta chain) is from a study of shared clonotypes between healthy human individuals. Study-wide findings and caveats: Compared with clonotypes that all four donors shared, non-shared clonotypes had lower generation probabilities. Generally, naive subsets (rather than memory subsets) showed larger estimated richness.

Trimming shortened V by 2 bases and J by 4 bases, and 11 bases separated the two germline ends. Germline CDR1 is LGHNA and CDR2 is YSLEER. The CDR3 loop spans 14 amino acids. This clone was detected ten times or more. Its antigen is unidentified. The assay used deep level. Sequencing was performed with immunoSEQ multiplex PCR; in TCRdb, only in-frame clones are kept and a portion is missing. This sample has about 710,000 clones, with less than 80% found just once. The source is a woman under 40 in good health. This rearrangement joins TRBV4-3 to TRBJ2-5; D is ambiguous. Input material: memory CD4+ T cells sorted from blood. The subset: CD45RA-negative fraction. CDR3 loop: CASSQQEMGETQYF. In DNA, the CDR3 is TGCGCCAGCAGCCAACAGGAGATGGGAGAGACCCAGTACTTC.